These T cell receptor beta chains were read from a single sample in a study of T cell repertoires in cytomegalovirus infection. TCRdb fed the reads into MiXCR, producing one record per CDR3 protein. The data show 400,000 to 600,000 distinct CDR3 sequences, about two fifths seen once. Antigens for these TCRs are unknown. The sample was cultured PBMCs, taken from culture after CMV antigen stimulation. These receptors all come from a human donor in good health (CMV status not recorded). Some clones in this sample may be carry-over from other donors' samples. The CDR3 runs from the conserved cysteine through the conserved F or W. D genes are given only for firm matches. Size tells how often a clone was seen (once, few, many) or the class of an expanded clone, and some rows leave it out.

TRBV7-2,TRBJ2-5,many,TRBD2,TGTGCCAGCAGTTCTCCTAGAGGACTAGCGCAAGAGACCCAGTACTTC,CASSSPRGLAQETQYF
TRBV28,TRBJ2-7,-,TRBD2,TGTGCCAGCAGTTTTCAAGCGGGGTTGTACTTC,CASSFQAGLYF
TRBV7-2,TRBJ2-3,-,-,TGTGCCAGCAGGCCAAGGATAGCGAATGAGGTTGAGTATTTT,CASRPRIANEVEYF
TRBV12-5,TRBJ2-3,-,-,TGTGCTAGTGGTTTGGGAACAGGACCTGATACGCAGTATTTT,CASGLGTGPDTQYF
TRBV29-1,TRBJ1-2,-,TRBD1,TGCAGCGCTACCCGGGACAGACACTATGGCTACACCTTC,CSATRDRHYGYTF
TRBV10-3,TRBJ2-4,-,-,TGTGCCATCAGTGAGTCAGGAGGTGTGGACATTCAGTACTTC,CAISESGGVDIQYF
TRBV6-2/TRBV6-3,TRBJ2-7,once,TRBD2,TGTGCCAGCCGTATGGCGGGAGTCAGCTACGAGCAGTACTTC,CASRMAGVSYEQYF
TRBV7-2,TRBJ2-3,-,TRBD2,TGTGCCAGCAGCTCAATCGGGGGGGGGGCGGGGGGGTACACAGATACGCAGTATTTT,CASSSIGGGAGGYTDTQYF
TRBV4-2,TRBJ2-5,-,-,TGTGCCAGCAGCCAAGATATGGAGGCTACGGAGACCCAGTACTTC,CASSQDMEATETQYF
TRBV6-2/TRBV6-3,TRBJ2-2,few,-,TGTGCCAGCAGTTTGATCCAGGGGTTCACCGGGGAGCTGTTTTTT,CASSLIQGFTGELFF
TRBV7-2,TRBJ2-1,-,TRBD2,TGTGCCAGCAGCTGGCTACTAGCGGGGGGCGGGGGTGAGCAGTTCTTC,CASSWLLAGGGGEQFF
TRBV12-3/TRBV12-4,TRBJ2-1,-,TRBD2,TGTGCCAGCAGTTTCGGCGGGGGGGCAGATGAGCAGTTCTTC,CASSFGGGADEQFF
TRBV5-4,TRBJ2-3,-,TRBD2,TGTGCCAGCAGGGAACTAGCGGGGGCCACAGATACGCAGTATTTT,CASRELAGATDTQYF
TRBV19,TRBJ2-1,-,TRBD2,TGTGCCAGCCGAAAAGCGGGAGGTTCTATCAGTGAGCAGTTCTTC,CASRKAGGSISEQFF
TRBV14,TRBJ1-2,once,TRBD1,TGTGCCAGCAGCCATAGGGGGCTTGATGACTATGGCTACACCTTC,CASSHRGLDDYGYTF
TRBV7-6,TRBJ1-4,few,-,TGTGCCAGCAGCTTAGGCGGGGGAGAATATGAAAAACTGTTTTTT,CASSLGGGEYEKLFF
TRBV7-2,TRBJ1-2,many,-,TGTGCCAGCAGCCGAGACAGGACTTACTATGGCTACACCTTC,CASSRDRTYYGYTF
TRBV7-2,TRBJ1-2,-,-,TGTGCCAGCAGCTTGGGGAGTTCCTATGGCTACACCTTC,CASSLGSSYGYTF
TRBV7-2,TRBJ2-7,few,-,TGTGCCAGCAGCTTAGAGGGTCGGGACCCCCACGAGCAGTACTTC,CASSLEGRDPHEQYF
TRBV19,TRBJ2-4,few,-,TGTGCCAGTAGTTCACTTCTCCAGGGGACCTCTGGGGACATTCAGTACTTC,CASSSLLQGTSGDIQYF
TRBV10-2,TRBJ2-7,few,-,TGCGCCAGCACCCCAAGCGATGCCTACGAGCAGTACTTC,CASTPSDAYEQYF
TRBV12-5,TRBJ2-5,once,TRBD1,TGTGCTAGTGCCCCAGGGACAGGGGGACGGGAGACCCAGTACTTC,CASAPGTGGRETQYF
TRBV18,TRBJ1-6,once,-,TGTGCCAGCTCATTGCAGGCGGCCTCCTATAATTCACCCCTCCACTTT,CASSLQAASYNSPLHF
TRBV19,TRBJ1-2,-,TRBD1,TGTGCCAGTAGTATGCGACCGGGACAGGTCCCGCCGTCTAACTATGGCTACACCTTC,CASSMRPGQVPPSNYGYTF
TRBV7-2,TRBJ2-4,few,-,TGTGCCAGCAGCTTCCCTCACGGGGAGCTGATCAAAAACATTCAGTACTTC,CASSFPHGELIKNIQYF
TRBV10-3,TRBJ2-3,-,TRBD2,TGTGCCACCGGTCTAGCGGGAGCGGCAGATACGCAGTATTTT,CATGLAGAADTQYF
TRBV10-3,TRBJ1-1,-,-,TGTGCCATCAGTGACGGCACAAATAGAAACACTGAAGCTTTCTTT,CAISDGTNRNTEAFF
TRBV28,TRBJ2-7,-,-,TGTGCCAGCAGTTTGGTTGGGCACTACGAGCAGTACTTC,CASSLVGHYEQYF
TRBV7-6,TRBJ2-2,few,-,TGTGCCAGCAGCGGCTTGGGCCACGGGGAGCTGTTTTTT,CASSGLGHGELFF
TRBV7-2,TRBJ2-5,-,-,TGTGCCAGCAGCTTACAACGAGGGAAAGAGACCCAGTACTTC,CASSLQRGKETQYF
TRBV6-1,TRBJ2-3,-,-,TGTGCCAGCAGGCGGACGGACATCGATACGCAGTATTTT,CASRRTDIDTQYF
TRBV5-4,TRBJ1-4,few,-,TGTGCCAGCAGCTTACGTGGGGGGCGCGAGGTAAAACTGTTTTTT,CASSLRGGREVKLFF
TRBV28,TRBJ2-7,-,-,TGTGCCAGCACCCCCGCAGGGCTACACTACGAGCAGTACTTC,CASTPAGLHYEQYF
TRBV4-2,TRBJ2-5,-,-,TGTGCCAGCAGTCCCCGTGGGGCGCGGGACAGAATGGAAGAGACCCAGTACTTC,CASSPRGARDRMEETQYF
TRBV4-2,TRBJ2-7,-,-,TGTGCCAGCAGCCAAGAGTGGCAGGGACTGTACGAGCAGTACTTC,CASSQEWQGLYEQYF
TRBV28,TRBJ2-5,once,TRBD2,TGTGCCAGCAGGACCGGGACTAGCGGGGGGGCGGGGGAGACCCAGTACTTC,CASRTGTSGGAGETQYF
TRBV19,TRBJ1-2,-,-,TGTGCCAGTAGTCCCCAAGGGGGTTCTAACTATGGCTACACCTTC,CASSPQGGSNYGYTF
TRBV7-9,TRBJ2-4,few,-,TGTGCCAGCAGCTCCAGCATAGCCAAAAACATTCAGTACTTC,CASSSSIAKNIQYF
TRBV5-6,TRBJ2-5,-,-,TGTGCCAGCAGCTTCCGGGGATACCAAGAGACCCAGTACTTC,CASSFRGYQETQYF
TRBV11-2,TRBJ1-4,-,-,TGTGCCAGCAGCCAAAGAACGGGATTTCAAAAACTGTTTTTT,CASSQRTGFQKLFF
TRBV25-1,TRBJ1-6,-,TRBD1,TGTGCCAGCAGTGCAACAGGGGTCGGGAGTTCACCCCTCCACTTT,CASSATGVGSSPLHF